Below, 24 T cell receptor beta chains from the same sample are listed, as sequenced in a study of T cell responses to AZD1222 COVID-19 vaccine. Sequencing used immunoSEQ multiplex PCR; TCRdb keeps in-frame clones, though not all of them. The sample yields 95,000 to 100,000 clones, approximately 89% seen once. Source: peripheral blood, taken 28 days after the second AZD1222 dose. Receptors originate from an adult who received the AZD1222 COVID-19 vaccine.

This clone was seen once. The chain employs TRBV19 and TRBJ2-2, with D perhaps TRBD2 (6 bases). The germline CDR1 and CDR2 sequences are LNHDA and SQIVND (reference sequence). The CDR3 sequence is 15 residues long. Trimming shortened V by 7 bases and J by 4 bases, and 16 bases separated the two germline ends. Here the CDR3 DNA reads TGTGCCAGTACCTTTCGGGCGGGGCGCACCGGGGAGCTGTTTTTT. Its protein is CASTFRAGRTGELFF.

The V gene is TRBV3-1 (or the pseudogene TRBV3-2), the J gene TRBJ2-3, with 7 bases matching TRBD2. CDR1 and CDR2 (germline): LGHDT, YNNKEL (reference sequence). CDR3 length: 16 amino acids. V shed 2 bases and J 8 bases; nucleotides not matched to a gene: 13. Here the CDR3 DNA reads TGTGCCAGCAGCCAATGGCAGCGGGGCAGTCGGGGTACGCAGTATTTT. Encoded protein: CASSQWQRGSRGTQYF.

The rearrangement links TRBV27 to TRBJ1-1; possibly TRBD1 for D (5 bases). The CDR3 spans 15 residues. V was pared by 3 bases and J by 1 base, with 12 bases between. The V gene's germline CDR1 is MNHEY and CDR2 SMNVEV (reference sequence). This CDR3 reads CASSFLGGENTEAFF. Written as DNA, the CDR3 is TGTGCCAGCAGTTTCCTCGGGGGGGAGAACACTGAAGCTTTCTTT.

The chain combines TRBV5-6 with TRBJ1-2; no reliable D call. CDR1 and CDR2 from the germline V gene are SGHDT and YYEEEE. The CDR3 is made up of 13 amino acids. V was clipped by 0 bases and J by 6 bases, with 9 bases between them. DNA of the CDR3: TGTGCCAGCAGCTTGGCCGTGTCGGATGGCTACACCTTC. Its protein is CASSLAVSDGYTF.

This clone was found a few times. This rearrangement joins TRBV5-6 to TRBJ2-7; no definite D call. This CDR3 is 12 amino acids long. Germline-derived CDR1 and CDR2 are SGHDT and YYEEEE. Trimming took off 3 bases at V and 3 bases at J, with 7 bases between the two ends. Written as DNA, the CDR3 is TGTGCCAGCAGCTATTCCCGCTACGAGCAGTACTTC. It translates to CASSYSRYEQYF.

The V gene is TRBV7-9, the J gene TRBJ2-1; a possible D gene is TRBD2 (6 bases). V gave up 2 bases and J gave up 0 bases, with 8 bases separating them. Looked up from germline, CDR1 is SEHNR and CDR2 is FQNEAQ (reference sequence). This CDR3 is 15 amino acids long. This CDR3 reads CASSLRGSSYNEQFF. CDR3 nucleotides: TGTGCCAGCAGCTTACGGGGGAGCTCCTACAATGAGCAGTTCTTC. Drawing the rest from reference TRBV7-9 and TRBJ2-1, the complete variable domain is DTGVSQNPRHKITKRGQNVTFRCDPISEHNRLYWYRQTLGQGPEFLTYFQNEAQLEKSRLLSDRFSAERPKGSFSTLEIQRTEQGDSAMYLCASSLRGSSYNEQFFGPGTRLTVL.

This rearrangement joins TRBV5-8 to TRBJ2-4; 8 positions match TRBD1. Germline CDR1 SGHTS, CDR2 YDEGEE. The CDR3 totals 14 residues. The trim removed 1 base at V and 9 bases at J, leaving 6 bases unmatched. For the CDR3, the DNA is TGTGCCAGCAGCTTGCCGGGACAGGATGCCATTCAGTACTTC. Amino acids: CASSLPGQDAIQYF.

This rearrangement joins TRBV11-2 to TRBJ1-2; 11 bases fit TRBD1. Germline assignment: CDR1 SGHAT and CDR2 FQNNGV. The CDR3 is 15 amino acids. The trim removed 2 bases at V and 5 bases at J, leaving 4 bases unmatched. CDR3 residues: CASSLLGQGAYGYTF. The CDR3 region has the DNA TGTGCCAGCAGCTTACTTGGACAGGGGGCATATGGCTACACCTTC. The full variable domain, in which reference TRBV11-2 and TRBJ1-2 provide the parts outside the CDR3, is EAGVAQSPRYKIIEKRQSVAFWCNPISGHATLYWYQQILGQGPKLLIQFQNNGVVDDSQLPKDRFSAERLKGVDSTLKIQPAKLEDSAVYLCASSLLGQGAYGYTFGSGTRLTVV.

This chain uses TRBV7-9 with TRBJ1-1; D is undetermined. The CDR3 totals 13 residues. CDR1 and CDR2 (germline): SEHNR, FQNEAQ (reference sequence). The V end lost 1 base, the J end lost 6 bases, and 9 bases lay between the germline ends. This CDR3 is CASSLVAGPEAFF. DNA of the CDR3: TGTGCCAGCAGCTTAGTGGCGGGCCCTGAAGCTTTCTTT. The whole variable domain, filled in from reference TRBV7-9 and TRBJ1-1, reads DTGVSQNPRHKITKRGQNVTFRCDPISEHNRLYWYRQTLGQGPEFLTYFQNEAQLEKSRLLSDRFSAERPKGSFSTLEIQRTEQGDSAMYLCASSLVAGPEAFFGQGTRLTVV.

This chain uses TRBV27 with TRBJ2-7; 7 nucleotides match TRBD1. The CDR3 has 14 residues. The junction had 2 bases not matched to a gene; V was cut back by 3 bases and J by 0 bases. From germline, CDR1 is MNHEY and CDR2 SMNVEV (reference sequence). This CDR3 is CASSFRDSSYEQYF. The CDR3, as DNA: TGTGCCAGCAGTTTCAGGGACAGCTCCTACGAGCAGTACTTC.

In its sample, this clone was seen a few times. V and J are TRBV29-1 and TRBJ2-7; D gene unclear. The CDR3 contains 12 residues. CDR1 is SQVTM and CDR2 is ANQGSEA in the germline V gene. V lost 8 bases and J 7 bases, leaving 18 bases between the germline ends. The CDR3 DNA is TGCAGCTTCAAATCGGTGGAAACGGAGCAGTACTTC. Protein product: CSFKSVETEQYF.

A few counts support this clone. V usage is TRBV6-6 and J usage is TRBJ1-6, with D hard to call. V was clipped by 2 bases and J by 14 bases, with 10 bases between them. The germline V gene has CDR1 MNHNY and CDR2 SVGAGI (reference sequence). The CDR3 contains 12 residues. CDR3 sequence: CASSYARSSLHF. In DNA, the CDR3 is TGTGCCAGCAGTTACGCCCGATCTTCCCTCCACTTT.

The chain is built from TRBV7-2 and TRBJ1-1; D gene unclear. Per the germline V gene, CDR1 is SGHTA and CDR2 is FQGNSA. CDR3 length: 13 amino acids. V lost 5 bases to trimming and J lost 6 bases, with 13 bases between them. CDR3 loop: CASSDRNRAEAFF. The CDR3 DNA reads as TGTGCCAGCAGCGACCGGAACCGGGCTGAAGCTTTCTTT. Drawing the rest from reference TRBV7-2 and TRBJ1-1, the complete variable domain is GAGVSQSPSNKVTEKGKDVELRCDPISGHTALYWYRQSLGQGLEFLIYFQGNSAPDKSGLPSDRFSAERTGGSVSTLTIQRTQQEDSAVYLCASSDRNRAEAFFGQGTRLTVV.

The sample holds a few counts of this clone. The chain has TRBV10-3 and TRBJ1-2, with a weak D call TRBD1 (5 bases). From germline, CDR1 is ENHRY and CDR2 SYGVKD. This CDR3 region has 14 residues. V was cut by 3 bases and J by 7 bases, with 15 bases left in between. The DNA of the CDR3 is TGTGCCATCAGTGAACAGGCTGTCGGGAGTGGCTACACCTTC. As protein: CAISEQAVGSGYTF.

The chain carries TRBV3-1 (or the pseudogene TRBV3-2) and TRBJ2-2, with 9 bases matching TRBD1. The V gene's germline CDR1 is LGHDT and CDR2 YNNKEL (reference sequence). The V and J ends lost 1 base and 3 bases, in that order; junction bases with no gene match: 6. This CDR3 spans 17 amino acids. The CDR3 reads CASSQGRDRVYTGELFF. The CDR3 DNA reads as TGTGCCAGCAGCCAAGGTCGGGACAGGGTGTACACCGGGGAGCTGTTTTTT.

V is TRBV7-8 and J is TRBJ1-5; 8 bases align to TRBD1. The CDR3 consists of 17 residues. V shed 1 base and J 0 bases; nucleotides not matched to a gene: 5. CDR1 is SGHVS, CDR2 FQNEAQ, per germline. The CDR3 DNA follows: TGTGCCAGCAGCTTAGGATACAGGGGGACTAGCAATCAGCCCCAGCATTTT. It specifies CASSLGYRGTSNQPQHF.

The rearrangement uses TRBV5-1 and TRBJ2-2; perhaps TRBD1 as D (6 bases). Trimming removed 4 bases from V and 3 bases from J, with 13 bases in between. Germline CDR1 is SGHRS and CDR2 is YFSETQ. The CDR3 covers 15 residues. The CDR3 reads CASSPPGADTGELFF. CDR3 bases: TGCGCCAGCAGCCCCCCAGGGGCTGACACCGGGGAGCTGTTTTTT.

Written as DNA, the CDR3 is TGCAGTGCTAGAGGCCCATATACGCAGTATTTT. Translated: CSARGPYTQYF. The chain carries TRBV20-1 and TRBJ2-3; D remains unclear. The CDR3 loop spans 11 amino acids. V was pared by 1 base and J by 7 bases, with 6 bases between. Germline assignment: CDR1 DFQATT and CDR2 SNEGSKA (reference sequence).

The rearrangement joins TRBV5-4 to TRBJ1-2; 7 bases align to TRBD1. The germline V gene has CDR1 SGHNT and CDR2 YYREEE (reference sequence). With V trimmed by 2 bases and J by 4 bases, 11 bases remained unmatched. This CDR3 has 16 residues. The CDR3 sequence: CASSLPTGLMGYGYTF. CDR3 sequence (DNA): TGTGCCAGCAGCTTACCGACAGGGCTAATGGGCTATGGCTACACCTTC.

The V call is TRBV18, the J call TRBJ1-2, with 8 bases that match TRBD1. Germline V CDR1 and CDR2: KGHSH, LQKENI. CDR3 length: 16 amino acids. With 3 bases clipped from V and 3 bases from J, the junction kept 9 bases outside the gene matches. CDR3 sequence: CASSPGSTGGDYGYTF. The DNA of the CDR3 is TGTGCCAGCTCACCTGGTTCAACAGGGGGGGACTATGGCTACACCTTC.

Remarks on this clone: Because it lacks the conserved phenylalanine or tryptophan at the end, this CDR3 is likely a read error. The DNA is omitted, as the CDR3 cannot be located on it reliably, and the CDR3 follows TCRdb's listing. The V and J genes are TRBV15 and TRBJ1-2; the table calls TRBD1, which could not be checked here. CDR1 is LNHNV, CDR2 YYDKDF, per germline (reference sequence). The CDR3 comprises 12 residues, both ends counted. The CDR3 loop is CATSRDRSFRTV.

The rearrangement joins TRBV4-3 to TRBJ1-2, with D unclear. The V gene lost 0 bases and the J gene lost 4 bases, with 9 bases spanning the gap. Germline CDR1 is LGHNA and CDR2 is YSLEER. The CDR3 is made up of 14 amino acids. CDR3 sequence reads: CASSQDRPVYGYTF. The DNA for the CDR3 is TGCGCCAGCAGCCAAGATCGCCCCGTCTATGGCTACACCTTC.

A single count supports this clone. The chain joins TRBV27 to TRBJ1-2, with a possible D match to TRBD1 (6 bases). CDR1 and CDR2 from the germline V gene are MNHEY and SMNVEV (reference sequence). V was cut by 7 bases and J by 2 bases, with 14 bases left in between. This CDR3 is built from 14 residues. The CDR3: CASTSDSLNYGYTF. The DNA of the CDR3 is TGTGCCAGCACTTCGGACAGCCTAAACTATGGCTACACCTTC.

V usage is TRBV2 and J usage is TRBJ1-2, with 10 bases aligning to TRBD1. The CDR3 sequence is 15 residues long. The V and J ends lost 6 bases and 4 bases, in that order; junction bases with no gene match: 8. Germline V gene sequence: CDR1 SNHLY, CDR2 FYNNEI. This CDR3 reads CASSHGTGVSYGYTF. The CDR3 DNA is TGTGCCAGCAGCCACGGGACAGGGGTTAGCTATGGCTACACCTTC.